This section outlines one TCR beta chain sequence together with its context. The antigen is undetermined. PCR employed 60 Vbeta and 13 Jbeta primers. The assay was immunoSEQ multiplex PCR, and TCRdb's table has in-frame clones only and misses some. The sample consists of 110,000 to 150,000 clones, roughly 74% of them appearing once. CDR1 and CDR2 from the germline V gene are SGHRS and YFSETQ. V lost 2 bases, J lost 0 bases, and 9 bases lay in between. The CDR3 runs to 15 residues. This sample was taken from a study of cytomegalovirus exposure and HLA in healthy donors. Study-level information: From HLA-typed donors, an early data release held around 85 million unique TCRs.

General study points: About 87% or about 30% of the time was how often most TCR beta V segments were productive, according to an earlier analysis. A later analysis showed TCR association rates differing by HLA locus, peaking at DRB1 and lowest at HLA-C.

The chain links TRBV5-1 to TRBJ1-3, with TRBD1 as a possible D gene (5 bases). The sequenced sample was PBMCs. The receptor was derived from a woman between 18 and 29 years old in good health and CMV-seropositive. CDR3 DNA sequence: TGCGCCAGCAGCTTAGGGGCGATCTCTGGAAACACCATATATTTT. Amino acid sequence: CASSLGAISGNTIYF.